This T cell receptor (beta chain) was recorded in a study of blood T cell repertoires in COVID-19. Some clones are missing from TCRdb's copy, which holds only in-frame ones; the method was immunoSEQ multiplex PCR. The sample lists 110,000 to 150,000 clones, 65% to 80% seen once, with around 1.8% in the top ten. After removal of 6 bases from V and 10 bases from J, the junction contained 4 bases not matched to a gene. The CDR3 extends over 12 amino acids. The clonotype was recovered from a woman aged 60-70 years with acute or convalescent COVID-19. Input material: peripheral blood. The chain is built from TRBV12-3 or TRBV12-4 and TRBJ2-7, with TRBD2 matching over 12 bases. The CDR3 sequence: CASSLAGGDQYF. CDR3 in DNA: TGTGCCAGCAGCCTAGCGGGAGGGGACCAGTACTTC.